This passage covers 21 T cell receptor beta chains from one sample sequenced in a study of cytomegalovirus exposure and HLA in healthy donors. 60 Vbeta and 13 Jbeta primers were used in PCR. Profiling relied on immunoSEQ multiplex PCR, and the TCRdb table lists in-frame clones only, not all of them. Of around 230,000 clones in the sample, around 80% were seen once. Sequenced sample: PBMCs. The receptors were sampled from a boy aged 10-17 years in good health and CMV-seronegative.

The chain employs TRBV15 and TRBJ2-1, with 7 nucleotides matching TRBD2. The CDR3 extends over 14 amino acids. Germline V lookup: CDR1 LNHNV, CDR2 YYDKDF (reference sequence). V was pared by 1 base and J by 10 bases, with 7 bases of the junction left unmatched. The CDR3 DNA reads as TGTGCCACCAGCAGAGTTCGGGGGGTCAGAGAGCAGTTCTTC. This encodes CATSRVRGVREQFF.

The rearrangement uses TRBV10-2 and TRBJ2-5, with TRBD1 identical over 11 bases. The CDR3 spans 16 residues. V was clipped by 4 bases and J by 2 bases; unmatched bases: 6. Germline lookup yields CDR1 WSHSY and CDR2 SAAADI. CDR3 loop: CASSVDRGHFQETQYF. The CDR3 bases are TGCGCCAGCAGTGTGGACAGGGGGCACTTTCAAGAGACCCAGTACTTC.

The V and J genes are TRBV4-1 and TRBJ2-5, with 11 bases aligning to TRBD2. The germline gives CDR1 MGHRA, CDR2 YSYEKL. The CDR3 runs 16 residues. V was clipped by 3 bases and J by 3 bases; unmatched bases: 6. CDR3 sequence reads: CASSHVVSGGEETQYF. CDR3 in DNA: TGCGCCAGCAGCCATGTAGTTAGCGGGGGGGAAGAGACCCAGTACTTC.

The V gene is TRBV5-1, the J gene TRBJ2-5; TRBD1 is a possible D gene (7 bases). Trimming pared 4 bases from V and 5 bases from J, leaving 18 bases between. From germline, CDR1 is SGHRS and CDR2 YFSETQ. The CDR3 covers 15 residues. The CDR3 nucleotides read TGCGCCAGCAGCGCCAGACAGGGAGGAACGGAGACCCAGTACTTC. Protein sequence: CASSARQGGTETQYF.

V is TRBV6-1 and J is TRBJ1-1; D uncertain. Trimming cost V 0 bases and J 9 bases, with 8 bases left between them. The CDR3 totals 12 residues. Germline V lookup: CDR1 MNHNS, CDR2 SASEGT. CDR3 amino acids: CASSEARDQAFF. The DNA for the CDR3 is TGTGCCAGCAGTGAAGCGCGGGATCAAGCTTTCTTT.

This chain uses TRBV18 with TRBJ2-7; D is perhaps TRBD2 (5 bases). This CDR3 is 15 amino acids long. The V and J ends lost 6 bases and 4 bases respectively, with 19 bases between them. In germline, CDR1 is KGHSH, CDR2 LQKENI. CDR3 loop: CASSPIEGGEYEQYF. In DNA form, the CDR3 reads TGTGCCAGCTCGCCCATAGAGGGTGGGGAATACGAGCAGTACTTC.

The V and J genes are TRBV6-6 and TRBJ2-2; 7 bases are shared with TRBD1. Per the germline V gene, CDR1 is MNHNY and CDR2 is SVGAGI (reference sequence). J lost 5 bases, V lost 7 bases, and 7 bases had no gene match. The length of the CDR3 is 14 residues. The CDR3 DNA follows: TGTGCCAGCAACCGGGACAGACCAACCGGGGAGCTGTTTTTT. Translated: CASNRDRPTGELFF.

The chain couples TRBV7-9 to TRBJ2-1; 7 bases agree with TRBD1. The V and J ends lost 5 bases and 7 bases, in that order; junction bases with no gene match: 5. The germline CDR1 and CDR2 sequences are SEHNR and FQNEAQ (reference sequence). This CDR3 has 13 amino acids. The CDR3 sequence: CASSPGQRNEQFF. CDR3 nucleotides: TGTGCCAGCAGCCCGGGACAGAGGAATGAGCAGTTCTTC.

The V call is TRBV7-2, the J call TRBJ1-1; 8 positions agree with TRBD1. Unmatched junction bases numbered 8, after V lost 5 bases and J lost 0 bases. The CDR3 is 16 residues long. CDR1 is SGHTA, CDR2 FQGNSA, per germline. CDR3 DNA: TGTGCCAGCAGCATCAGGACAGGGTTTATGAACACTGAAGCTTTCTTT. Residues: CASSIRTGFMNTEAFF.

The CDR3 DNA is TGTGCCTGCCCGGGGGGGCAGGGCTACGAGCAGTACTTC. Protein sequence: CACPGGQGYEQYF. The rearrangement links TRBV7-9 to TRBJ2-5, with 8 bases lining up with TRBD2. The end of the DNA is better explained by TRBJ2-7, so the J call may be wrong. This CDR3 has 13 residues. Germline values: CDR1 SEHNR, CDR2 FQNEAQ (reference sequence).

The gene calls are TRBV19 and TRBJ2-7; no clear D. Germline CDR1 is LNHDA and CDR2 is SQIVND (reference sequence). V gave up 4 bases and J gave up 0 bases, with 10 bases separating them. There are 14 residues in the CDR3. The CDR3 sequence is CASSSHPLSYEQYF. CDR3 nucleotide sequence: TGTGCCAGTAGTAGCCACCCACTCTCCTACGAGCAGTACTTC.

This clone has just a few counts. This sequence joins TRBV27 and TRBJ2-1; TRBD1 matches 7 bases. The CDR3 is 16 residues long. Trimming removed 3 bases from V and 6 bases from J; junction bases left unmatched: 11. Germline loops: CDR1 MNHEY, CDR2 SMNVEV (reference sequence). The CDR3 loop reads CASSLDRRPARNEQFF. CDR3 nucleotide sequence: TGTGCCAGCAGTTTGGACAGGAGACCTGCCCGCAATGAGCAGTTCTTC.

This chain connects TRBV18 to TRBJ1-1; D gene unclear. CDR3 length: 13 residues. Per germline, CDR1 KGHSH and CDR2 LQKENI. V lost 3 bases, J lost 8 bases, and 13 bases lay in between. The CDR3 coding sequence is TGTGCCAGCTCACCCAATACGGGTCGGGAAGCTTTCTTT. This codes for CASSPNTGREAFF.

The chain carries TRBV19 and TRBJ2-1, with D perhaps TRBD1 (5 bases). There are 15 residues in the CDR3. The V end was cut by 7 bases, the J end by 6 bases, with 19 bases between. Germline V lookup: CDR1 LNHDA, CDR2 SQIVND (reference sequence). Here the CDR3 reads CASTEAIQAINEQFF. CDR3 nucleotides: TGTGCCAGTACCGAGGCGATACAGGCTATCAATGAGCAGTTCTTC.

The chain has TRBV27 and TRBJ2-3, with 10 bases fitting TRBD2. Losses at the gene ends were 3 bases for V and 2 bases for J; bases not matched to a gene: 8. Germline CDR1 reads MNHEY; CDR2 reads SMNVEV (reference sequence). The CDR3 spans 17 residues. The CDR3 here is CASSFPTSGLLTDTQYF. For the CDR3, the DNA is TGTGCCAGCAGTTTCCCGACTAGCGGGCTGCTCACAGATACGCAGTATTTT.

The rearrangement links TRBV2 to TRBJ1-3; D gene ambiguous. The germline gives CDR1 SNHLY, CDR2 FYNNEI. The CDR3 loop spans 13 amino acids. Deletions cut 4 bases from V and 0 bases from J, with 4 bases between. The CDR3 here is CASSVHSGNTIYF. In DNA, the CDR3 is TGTGCCAGCAGTGTACACTCTGGAAACACCATATATTTT.

The chain uses TRBV30 and TRBJ1-1, with a tentative D call TRBD1 (5 bases). CDR1 is GTSNPN, CDR2 SVGIG, per germline (reference sequence). V dropped 4 bases and J dropped 6 bases, with 6 bases sitting between them. The CDR3 is 10 residues long. This CDR3 is CAWKGPEAFF. CDR3 bases: TGTGCCTGGAAGGGGCCTGAAGCTTTCTTT.

The chain joins TRBV5-4 to TRBJ1-2, with D unresolved. The CDR3 contains 12 residues. The V gene lost 3 bases and the J gene lost 4 bases, with 7 bases spanning the gap. Germline V lookup: CDR1 SGHNT, CDR2 YYREEE (reference sequence). For the CDR3, the DNA is TGTGCCAGCAGCTCACCTAGCTATGGCTACACCTTC. It codes for CASSSPSYGYTF.

CDR3: CASMGSSYNSPLHF. DNA of the CDR3: TGTGCCAGCATGGGGAGCTCCTATAATTCACCCCTCCACTTT. J is TRBJ1-6 and V is TRBV6-1; D call uncertain. CDR3 size: 14 residues. Germline V gene sequence: CDR1 MNHNS, CDR2 SASEGT. V was clipped by 7 bases and J by 0 bases, with 7 bases between them.

The chain is built from TRBV5-1 and TRBJ1-2; the D is unclear. Germline-derived CDR1 and CDR2 are SGHRS and YFSETQ. The CDR3 is made up of 16 amino acids. The V gene lost 10 bases and the J gene lost 2 bases, with 24 bases spanning the gap. The CDR3, as DNA: TGCGCCGGTGCCCGGGATCCCTCCGCGGGGAACTATGGCTACACCTTC. This gives the protein CAGARDPSAGNYGYTF.

The chain has TRBV12-5 and TRBJ2-3, with TRBD2 identical over 7 bases. After removal of 0 bases from V and 2 bases from J, the junction contained 5 bases not matched to a gene. The germline V gene encodes CDR1 LGHNT and CDR2 FRNRAP. There are 16 residues in the CDR3. The CDR3 sequence: CASGLVVSGDTDTQYF. The DNA of the CDR3 is TGTGCTAGTGGTTTGGTCGTCAGCGGGGACACAGATACGCAGTATTTT. Supplemented by reference TRBV12-5 and TRBJ2-3, the full variable domain reads DARVTQTPRHKVTEMGQEVTMRCQPILGHNTVFWYRQTMMQGLELLAYFRNRAPLDDSGMPKDRFSAEMPDATLATLKIQPSEPRDSAVYFCASGLVVSGDTDTQYFGPGTRLTVL.